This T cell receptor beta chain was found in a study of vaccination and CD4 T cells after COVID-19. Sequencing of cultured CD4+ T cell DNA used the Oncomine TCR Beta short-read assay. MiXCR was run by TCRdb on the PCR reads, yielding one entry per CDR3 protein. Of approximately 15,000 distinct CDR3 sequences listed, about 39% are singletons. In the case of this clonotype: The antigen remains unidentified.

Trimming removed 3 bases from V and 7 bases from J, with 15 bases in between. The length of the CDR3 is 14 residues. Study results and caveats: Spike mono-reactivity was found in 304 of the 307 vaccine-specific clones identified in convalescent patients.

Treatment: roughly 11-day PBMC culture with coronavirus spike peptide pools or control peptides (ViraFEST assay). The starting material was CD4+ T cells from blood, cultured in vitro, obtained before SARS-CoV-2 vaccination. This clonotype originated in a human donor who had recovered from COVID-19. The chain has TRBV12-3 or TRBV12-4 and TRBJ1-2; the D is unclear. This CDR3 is CASSLSDGLFGYTF. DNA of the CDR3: TGTGCCAGCAGTTTGTCCGACGGCCTGTTTGGCTACACCTTC.